This T cell receptor (beta chain) was sequenced for a study of follicular helper T cells after annual influenza vaccination (dated by TCRdb to 2017 to 2019). Describing the broader study: After each seasonal influenza vaccination, blood was collected on days 0, 7 and 28. To study recall of cTfh clones, some subjects were followed across successive annual vaccinations spanning the 2013-2014, 2014-2015 and 2015-2016 seasons. One week after vaccination, a second recruited cohort of approximately twelve subjects (Table S1) displayed a similar ICOS+CD38+ cTfh response. Multi-year samples were available for six subjects, with four spanning two vaccination seasons and two spanning three seasons. Samples from 2013-2014 were cryopreserved, whereas samples from about 2015 were processed immediately after collection. The paper's findings and limits, for the study overall: Day 7 ICOS+CD38+ clones were most often found later in ICOS-CD38- cTfh, suggesting that subset may serve as a memory reservoir. ICOS+CD38+ cTfh clonality correlated with the frequency of that population, and its change correlated with the change in circulating plasmablast frequency. When influenza clone enrichment was assessed, the possibility that the much larger non-cTfh compartments were undersampled could not be excluded. Rare clonotypes could not be sampled because productive TCRB sequences were recovered from only roughly 8.5-22% of the analyzed cells. Successive annual vaccinations recalled a recurring oligoclonal ICOS+CD38+ cTfh response that included tetramer and AIM influenza-specific clonotypes.

V gives up 0 bases and J gives up 4 bases, and the segment between their germline ends measures 15 bases. Spanning cysteine to phenylalanine, the CDR3 consists of 16 amino acids. Just CDR3 DNA is preserved here, 48 bases in frame from base 1. CDR1 and CDR2 were assigned from the germline V gene as MNHNS and SASEGT. As to this clone: There is no known antigen for this receptor. No much larger clone exists at a distance of one base, and base qualities are not known.

Explained via the paper, the time point label denotes: 2015-2016 season, pre-vaccination. Adults were given seasonal inactivated influenza vaccine (Fluvarix), and sorted blood CD4 subsets were followed by TCRB sequencing before and after vaccination. To be eligible, subjects had to be community-dwelling and could not have received an influenza vaccine during the previous 6 months. Subjects were excluded for influenza vaccine contraindications, substance abuse, HIV/AIDS, active malignancy, immunomodulatory medication, or active illness such as respiratory infection. Between roughly 35 and 110 mL of blood was sampled per time point. Either Ficoll-Paque PLUS or SepMate separation was used to isolate PBMC. CXCR5- memory CD4 T cells were sorted as a comparison non-Tfh subset. Before DNA was extracted, the cell subsets were sorted from PBMC using a BD FACS Aria. Library method: the immunoSEQ multiplex PCR assay. Adaptive Biotechnologies handled the TCRB amplification, library preparation, sequencing and preliminary bioinformatics at Survey level resolution. Per the source publication's procedure: Clonality was calculated in R as 1 minus normalized Shannon entropy, and the Gini index was calculated with the R package ineq. Overlap score was the summed counts of shared sequences divided by total counts of all sequences in both compared samples. The significance of shared clonotypes was tested with Fisher's exact test, assuming a theoretical repertoire of 10^7 TCRB sequences. TCRdb mirrors the immuneACCESS table, restricted to in-frame sequences. Some clones are absent from its copies; in checked studies, under half trace to an unresolved V gene, and the reason for the others is unknown. V and J calls and clone size are those listed in that table; D and trimming were worked out from the DNA. Here the sample has about 14,000 clones; about 77% occur a single time. The leading ten clones occupy roughly 0.45% of the sample.

The receptor's source is an adult who received the influenza vaccine. The receptor chain draws on TRBV6-1 and TRBJ1-1, with no confident D gene call. The specimen was CXCR5- memory CD4+ T cells sorted from blood, collected on the day of influenza vaccination. Taken with the paper, the label for cell subset or site translates to: CXCR5- memory CD4 T cells. The nucleotide sequence is TGTGCCAGCAGTGAAGCAGTCACGGGGTTGGGCACTGAAGCTTTCTTT. Its protein is CASSEAVTGLGTEAFF.